The rows below give T cell receptor beta chains drawn from one sample of a study of T cell responses to AZD1222 COVID-19 vaccine. The method was immunoSEQ multiplex PCR; TCRdb's version includes in-frame clones alone and lacks a portion of them. Among about 160,000 clones listed, approximately 87% were seen once. Sequenced here: peripheral blood, sampled 28 days after the second AZD1222 dose. Source of these receptors: an adult who received the AZD1222 COVID-19 vaccine. CDR3s include the opening cysteine and the closing phenylalanine or tryptophan. D genes are given only for firm matches. The size of a clone is reported for some rows only, either as once, few or many, or as a class for expanded clones.

TRBJ2-7 | TRBV19 | NA | 14 | NA | TGTGCCAGTAGTAACCGGGTCCCGGGCGGCGAGCAGTACTTC | CASSNRVPGGEQYF
TRBJ2-5 | TRBV7-3 | once | 14 | NA | TGTGCCAGCAGCTTGGACGGCAAAGATGGGACCCAGTACTTC | CASSLDGKDGTQYF
TRBJ2-7 | TRBV7-9 | once | 17 | TRBD1 | TGTGCCAGCAGCTTAGCGTCGAGGGACAGGGAAAGGTACGAGCAGTACTTC | CASSLASRDRERYEQYF
TRBJ1-1 | TRBV10-3 | NA | 16 | NA | TGTGCCATCAGTGAAGGTTCCCGCCGTAGAAGGGCTGAAGCTTTCTTT | CAISEGSRRRRAEAFF
TRBJ2-7 | TRBV4-2 | NA | 13 | NA | TGTGCCAGCAGCCCGCTAGGGAGTTACGAGCAGTACTTC | CASSPLGSYEQYF
TRBJ2-2 | TRBV15 | NA | 21 | NA | TGTGCCACCAGCAGAGAAGCAGAGAGGGGCAGTTCCATCACGAACACCGGGGAGCTGTTTTTT | CATSREAERGSSITNTGELFF
TRBJ1-2 | TRBV2 | NA | 14 | NA | TGTGCCAGCACACCCGAGCGGGGGGTGATTGACTACACCTTC | CASTPERGVIDYTF
TRBJ1-6 | TRBV3-1/TRBV3-2 | NA | 15 | NA | TGTGCCAGCAGCCAAGTCAGGGGCAATAATTCACCCCTCCACTTT | CASSQVRGNNSPLHF
TRBJ1-3 | TRBV4-1 | NA | 16 | NA | TGCGCCAGCAGCCAAGATGGGGGACCCTCTGGAAACACCATATATTTT | CASSQDGGPSGNTIYF
TRBJ1-5 | TRBV2 | once | 18 | TRBD1 | TGTGCCAGCACTGCCAAGGGCCGGGACAGGCTACCCTTAGAGCCCCAGCATTTT | CASTAKGRDRLPLEPQHF
TRBJ1-5 | TRBV19 | once | 17 | NA | TGTGCCAGTAGTATCGGATTTGGAACAGATAGCAATCAGCCCCAGCATTTT | CASSIGFGTDSNQPQHF
TRBJ1-2 | TRBV30 | NA | 14 | NA | TGTGCCTGGAAGCTCGTTGACACCAACTATGGCTACACCTTC | CAWKLVDTNYGYTF
TRBJ2-5 | TRBV7-2 | NA | 17 | TRBD2 | TGTGCCAGCAGCTTAGGGGCATCCGGGGGGGGACAAGAGACCCAGTACTTC | CASSLGASGGGQETQYF
TRBJ2-1 | TRBV6-1 | NA | 17 | TRBD2 | TGTGCCAGCAGTGCGGGACTAGCGGGGAGCTCCTACAATGAGCAGTTCTTC | CASSAGLAGSSYNEQFF
TRBJ1-1 | TRBV6-4 | NA | 14 | NA | TGTGCCAGCAGTCCCTCTGGGGGAAACACTGAAGCTTTCTTT | CASSPSGGNTEAFF
TRBJ1-3 | TRBV4-1 | once | 16 | NA | TGCGCCAGCAGCCAAGATAGGGTCCGCTCTGGAAACACCATATATTTT | CASSQDRVRSGNTIYF
TRBJ2-3 | TRBV7-2 | NA | 14 | TRBD2 | TGTGCCAGCAGCTGGGGGGGGTCCACAGATACGCAGTATTTT | CASSWGGSTDTQYF
TRBJ1-1 | TRBV9 | NA | 17 | NA | TGTGCCAGCAGCGCCATAAGGGGTCGGCGGGTGGCCACTGAAGCTTTCTTT | CASSAIRGRRVATEAFF
TRBJ2-1 | TRBV2 | once | 13 | NA | TGTGCCAGCAGTGAAGACCACTACAATGAGCAGTTCTTC | CASSEDHYNEQFF
TRBJ2-2 | TRBV5-6 | many | 15 | NA | TGTGCCAGCAGCTTGAAGGGCAGAAACACCGGGGAGCTGTTTTTT | CASSLKGRNTGELFF
TRBJ1-5 | TRBV7-2 | NA | 12 | NA | TGTGCCAGCAGCACGTACCGGGAGCCCCAGCATTTT | CASSTYREPQHF
TRBJ1-1 | TRBV7-9 | NA | 13 | NA | TGTGCCAGCAGCCAACCCTCAGGGTCTGAAGCTTTCTTT | CASSQPSGSEAFF
TRBJ1-2 | TRBV6-5 | few | 12 | NA | TGTGCCATCGGGATCTCTAACTATGGCTACACCTTC | CAIGISNYGYTF
TRBJ1-6 | TRBV10-3 | NA | 16 | TRBD1 | TGTGCCATCAGGTCCTTTTCCGGGACAGGGGATTCACCCCTCCACTTT | CAIRSFSGTGDSPLHF
TRBJ1-3 | TRBV29-1 | NA | 12 | NA | TGCAGCGTTGCGCCAGGCTCAAACACCATATATTTT | CSVAPGSNTIYF
TRBJ1-5 | TRBV19 | NA | 15 | TRBD1 | TGTGCCAGTAGACAGGGGGCGCTGGGTTTACAGCCCCAGCATTTT | CASRQGALGLQPQHF
TRBJ1-1 | TRBV19 | NA | 16 | NA | TGTGCCAGTAGTATAGATCCTCAGGGCCTGAACACTGAAGCTTTCTTT | CASSIDPQGLNTEAFF
TRBJ1-2 | TRBV14 | NA | 15 | NA | TGTGCCAGCAGCCAAGATGGGTCGGGGCTGGGTGGCTACACCTTC | CASSQDGSGLGGYTF
TRBJ2-5 | TRBV30 | NA | 12 | NA | TGTGCCTGGAGTGCAGGGAGGGAGACCCAGTACTTC | CAWSAGRETQYF